Below, one TCR beta chain is given with its context. Antigen unknown. The CDR3 totals 15 residues. CDR1 and CDR2 from the germline V gene are KGHSH and LQKENI. Trimming pared 3 bases from V and 1 base from J, leaving 11 bases between. TCRdb's table, derived via immunoSEQ multiplex PCR, lists solely in-frame clones and lacks some. The data show 300,000 to 450,000 clones, around 92% seen once. These data come from a study of Ad26.COV2.S vaccination and SARS-CoV-2 variants. General study results and limits: Analytic work on TCR breadth and depth might have understated the full extent of total T cell responses.

The sequence was collected from a human donor who had recovered from COVID-19. The specimen comprised peripheral blood, sampled after recovery from COVID-19. The J gene is TRBJ2-3, the V gene TRBV18, with D maybe TRBD2 (6 bases). The CDR3 DNA sequence: TGTGCCAGCTCACCCGTTTCGGGGGGCACAGATACGCAGTATTTT. As protein: CASSPVSGGTDTQYF. Combining the CDR3 with reference TRBV18 and TRBJ2-3 gives the whole variable domain NAGVMQNPRHLVRRRGQEARLRCSPMKGHSHVYWYRQLPEEGLKFMVYLQKENIIDESGMPKERFSAEFPKEGPSILRIQQVVRGDSAAYFCASSPVSGGTDTQYFGPGTRLTVL.